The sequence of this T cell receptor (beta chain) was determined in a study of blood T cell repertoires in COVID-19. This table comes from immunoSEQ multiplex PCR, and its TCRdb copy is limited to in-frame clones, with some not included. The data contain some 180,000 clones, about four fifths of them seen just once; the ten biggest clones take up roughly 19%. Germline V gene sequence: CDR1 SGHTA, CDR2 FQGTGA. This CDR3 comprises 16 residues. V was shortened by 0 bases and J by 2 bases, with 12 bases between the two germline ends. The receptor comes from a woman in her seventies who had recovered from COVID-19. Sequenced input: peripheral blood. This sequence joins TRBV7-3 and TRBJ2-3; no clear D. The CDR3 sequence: CASSLTERSHTDTQYF. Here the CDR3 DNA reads TGTGCCAGCAGCTTAACGGAGAGGAGCCACACAGATACGCAGTATTTT.